This is a list of T cell receptor beta chains from one sample in a study of blood T cell repertoires in COVID-19. Using immunoSEQ multiplex PCR, the repertoire was profiled, and TCRdb retains in-frame clones only, with some absent. Among 200,000 to 250,000 clones, 80% to 90% were seen once, and the ten largest hold 15% to 20%. The sequenced material came from peripheral blood. These receptors were obtained from an elderly woman with active or convalescent COVID-19. CDR3s include the opening cysteine and the closing phenylalanine or tryptophan. Fields, in order: V gene, J gene, CDR3 protein.

v_call: TRBV7-9; j_call: TRBJ1-6; cdr3_aa: CASSVDRAGSPLHF
v_call: TRBV10-3; j_call: TRBJ1-1; cdr3_aa: CAITPAGGAKAFF
v_call: TRBV6-6; j_call: TRBJ2-2; cdr3_aa: CATLQRGGSTGELFF
v_call: TRBV6-5; j_call: TRBJ2-4; cdr3_aa: CASSYVQDKGIQYF
v_call: TRBV5-4; j_call: TRBJ2-3; cdr3_aa: CASSLGRDRTDTQYF
v_call: TRBV2; j_call: TRBJ1-4; cdr3_aa: CASRRQGARDEKLFF
v_call: TRBV27; j_call: TRBJ2-7; cdr3_aa: CASRMGQWVYEQYF
v_call: TRBV19; j_call: TRBJ1-5; cdr3_aa: CASSLRGKLGVQPQHF
v_call: TRBV3-1/TRBV3-2; j_call: TRBJ2-7; cdr3_aa: CASSPKERAGISYEQYF
v_call: TRBV19; j_call: TRBJ2-1; cdr3_aa: CASSIVLRSYNEQFF
v_call: TRBV28; j_call: TRBJ1-5; cdr3_aa: CACFLKYDDRGINQPQHF
v_call: TRBV25-1; j_call: TRBJ1-2; cdr3_aa: CASSLTGSHGYTF
v_call: TRBV28; j_call: TRBJ1-1; cdr3_aa: CASRTGASRVTEAFF
v_call: TRBV5-1; j_call: TRBJ2-5; cdr3_aa: CASSPTLGGVETQYF
v_call: TRBV4-1; j_call: TRBJ1-3; cdr3_aa: CASSQEDRGPGNTIYF